The T cell receptor beta chain described here comes from a study of blood T cell repertoires in COVID-19. Background on the study: The United States, Italy and Spain provided the acute and convalescent COVID-19 samples. From T cells, B-cell-depleted T cells, or PBMCs came the material, which was cDNA or gDNA.

Authors' methods: Reference gene primer amplification in the assay estimated nucleated cell counts. This table comes from immunoSEQ multiplex PCR, and its TCRdb copy is limited to in-frame clones, with some not included. The V and J calls and clone size were taken over from that table, and D and trimming were inferred from the DNA. The data show over 90,000 clones, roughly 88% seen once. CDR1 is SNHLY and CDR2 is FYNNEI in the germline V gene. This CDR3 has 14 residues. V gave up 5 bases and J gave up 8 bases; unmatched junction bases: 8. J is TRBJ1-4 and V is TRBV2, with TRBD1 identical over 7 bases. Source material: peripheral blood. The TCR was taken from a human donor in a cohort sampled during active COVID-19. CDR3 bases: TGTGCCAGCAGTCCACAGGGGTTTAGGGAAAAACTGTTTTTT. Translation: CASSPQGFREKLFF.